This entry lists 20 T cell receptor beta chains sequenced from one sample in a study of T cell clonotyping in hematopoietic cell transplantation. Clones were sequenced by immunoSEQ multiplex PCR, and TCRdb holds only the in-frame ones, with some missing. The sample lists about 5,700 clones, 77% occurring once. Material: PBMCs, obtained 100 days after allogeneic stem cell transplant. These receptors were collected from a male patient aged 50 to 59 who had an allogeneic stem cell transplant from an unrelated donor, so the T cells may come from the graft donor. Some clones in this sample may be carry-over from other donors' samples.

The CDR3 region is CATLGDSTYEQYF. DNA of the CDR3: TGTGCCACCCTAGGAGACAGTACCTACGAGCAGTACTTC. The chain recombines TRBV2 with TRBJ2-7; possible D gene TRBD1, 5 bases. The V gene lost 10 bases and the J gene lost 2 bases, with 15 bases spanning the gap. In germline, CDR1 is SNHLY, CDR2 FYNNEI. The CDR3 extends over 13 amino acids.

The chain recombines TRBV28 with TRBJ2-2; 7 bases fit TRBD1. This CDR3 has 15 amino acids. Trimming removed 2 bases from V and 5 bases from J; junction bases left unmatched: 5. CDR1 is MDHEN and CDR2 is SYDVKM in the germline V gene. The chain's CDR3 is CASSLGGQITGELFF. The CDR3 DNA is TGTGCCAGCAGTTTAGGGGGACAGATTACCGGGGAGCTGTTTTTT.

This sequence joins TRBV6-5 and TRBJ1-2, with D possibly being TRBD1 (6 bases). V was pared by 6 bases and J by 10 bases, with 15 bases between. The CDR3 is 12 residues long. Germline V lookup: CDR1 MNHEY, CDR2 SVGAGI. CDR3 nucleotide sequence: TGTGCCAGCAGAAACAGGGAGGGCGCCTACACCTTC. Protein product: CASRNREGAYTF.

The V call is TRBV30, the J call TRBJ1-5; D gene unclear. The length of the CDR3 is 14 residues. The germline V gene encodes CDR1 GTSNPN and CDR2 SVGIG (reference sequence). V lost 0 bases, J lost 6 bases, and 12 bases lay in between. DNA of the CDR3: TGTGCCTGGAGTGTACATGGGGTTTCTCAGCCCCAGCATTTT. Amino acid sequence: CAWSVHGVSQPQHF.

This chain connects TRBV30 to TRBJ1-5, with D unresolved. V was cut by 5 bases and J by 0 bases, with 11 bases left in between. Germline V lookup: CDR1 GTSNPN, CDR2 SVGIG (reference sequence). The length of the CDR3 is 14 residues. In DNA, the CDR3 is TGTGCCTGGTCCCAGTTAACTAGCAATCAGCCCCAGCATTTT. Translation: CAWSQLTSNQPQHF.

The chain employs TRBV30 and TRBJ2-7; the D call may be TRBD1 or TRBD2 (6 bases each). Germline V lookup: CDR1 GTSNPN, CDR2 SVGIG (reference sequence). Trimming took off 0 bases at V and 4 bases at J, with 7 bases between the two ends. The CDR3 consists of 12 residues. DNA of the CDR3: TGTGCCTGGAGTGTAGGGGGGTACGAGCAGTACTTC. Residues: CAWSVGGYEQYF.

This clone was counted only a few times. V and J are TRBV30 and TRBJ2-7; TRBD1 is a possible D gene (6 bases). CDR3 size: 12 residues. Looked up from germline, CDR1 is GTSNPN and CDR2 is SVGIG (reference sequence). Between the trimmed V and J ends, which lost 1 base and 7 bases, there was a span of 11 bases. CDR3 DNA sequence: TGTGCCTGGAGTGCCCATGACAGGGAGCAGTACTTC. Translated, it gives CAWSAHDREQYF.

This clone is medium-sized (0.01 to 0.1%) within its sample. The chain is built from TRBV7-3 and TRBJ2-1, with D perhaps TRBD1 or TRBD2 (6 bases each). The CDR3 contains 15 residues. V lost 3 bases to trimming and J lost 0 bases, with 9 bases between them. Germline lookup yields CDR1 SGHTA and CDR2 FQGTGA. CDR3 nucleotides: TGTGCCAGCAGCTTGGGGGGCGCCTCCTACAATGAGCAGTTCTTC. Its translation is CASSLGGASYNEQFF.

The CDR3 DNA reads as TGTGCCAGCAGTTACCAGGACTCTGGGGCCAACGTCCTGACTTTC. It specifies CASSYQDSGANVLTF. This chain joins TRBV6-5 and TRBJ2-6; no clear D gene. The CDR3 length is 15 residues. The germline gives CDR1 MNHEY, CDR2 SVGAGI. Trimming shortened V by 2 bases and J by 0 bases, and 5 bases separated the two germline ends.

The CDR3 reads CASSFQTNQPQHF. The CDR3 DNA follows: TGTGCCAGCAGCTTTCAGACTAATCAGCCCCAGCATTTT. The chain has TRBV5-6 and TRBJ1-5; D gene uncertain. This CDR3 contains 13 residues. Trimming cost V 2 bases and J 4 bases, with 7 bases left between them. Germline CDR1 and CDR2: SGHDT and YYEEEE.

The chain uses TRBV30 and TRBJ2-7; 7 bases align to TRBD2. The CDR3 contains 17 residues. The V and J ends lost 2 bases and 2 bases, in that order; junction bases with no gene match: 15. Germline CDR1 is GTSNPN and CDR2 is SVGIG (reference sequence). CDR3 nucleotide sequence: TGTGCCTGGAGTCCACCACCTCGCCTAGCGGCAACCTACGAGCAGTACTTC. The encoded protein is CAWSPPPRLAATYEQYF.

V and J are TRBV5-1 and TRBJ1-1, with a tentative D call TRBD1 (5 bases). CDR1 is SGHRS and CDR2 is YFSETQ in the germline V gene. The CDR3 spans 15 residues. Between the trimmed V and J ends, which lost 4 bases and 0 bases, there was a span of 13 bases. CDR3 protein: CASSPTGIMNTEAFF. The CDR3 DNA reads TGCGCCAGCAGCCCCACAGGAATCATGAACACTGAAGCTTTCTTT.

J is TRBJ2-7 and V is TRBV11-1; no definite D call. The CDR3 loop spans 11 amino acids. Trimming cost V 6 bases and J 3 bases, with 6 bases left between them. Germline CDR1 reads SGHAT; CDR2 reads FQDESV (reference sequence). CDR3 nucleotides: TGTGCCAGCAGTGCTAACTACGAGCAGTACTTC. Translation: CASSANYEQYF.

CDR3: CASREDSDRSGDEQFF. CDR3 bases: TGTGCCAGCAGGGAGGACAGCGACAGATCAGGTGATGAGCAGTTCTTC. The chain combines TRBV28 with TRBJ2-1; tentatively, D is TRBD1 (6 bases). The CDR3 spans 16 residues. Trimming stripped 6 bases from V and 8 bases from J, with 23 bases between. Looked up from germline, CDR1 is MDHEN and CDR2 is SYDVKM. Based on the CDR3 plus reference TRBV28 and TRBJ2-1, the full variable domain is DVKVTQSSRYLVKRTGEKVFLECVQDMDHENMFWYRQDPGLGLRLIYFSYDVKMKEKGDIPEGYSVSREKKERFSLILESASTNQTSMYLCASREDSDRSGDEQFFGPGTRLTVL.

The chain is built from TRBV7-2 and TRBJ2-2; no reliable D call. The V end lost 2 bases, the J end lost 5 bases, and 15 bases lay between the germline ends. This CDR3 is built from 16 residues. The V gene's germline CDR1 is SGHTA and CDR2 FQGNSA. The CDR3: CASSLSVWVWTGELFF. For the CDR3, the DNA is TGTGCCAGCAGCTTATCTGTGTGGGTCTGGACCGGGGAGCTGTTTTTT. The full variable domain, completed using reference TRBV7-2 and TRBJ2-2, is GAGVSQSPSNKVTEKGKDVELRCDPISGHTALYWYRQSLGQGLEFLIYFQGNSAPDKSGLPSDRFSAERTGGSVSTLTIQRTQQEDSAVYLCASSLSVWVWTGELFFGEGSRLTVL.

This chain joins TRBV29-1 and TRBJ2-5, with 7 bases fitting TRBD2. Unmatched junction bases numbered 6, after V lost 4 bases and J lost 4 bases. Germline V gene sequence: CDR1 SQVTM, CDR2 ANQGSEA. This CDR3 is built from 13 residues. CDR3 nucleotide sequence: TGCAGCGTTGCTCCCTCGGGAGGAGAGACCCAGTACTTC. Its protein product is CSVAPSGGETQYF. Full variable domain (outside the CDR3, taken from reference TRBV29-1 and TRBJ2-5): SAVISQKPSRDICQRGTSLTIQCQVDSQVTMMFWYRQQPGQSLTLIATANQGSEATYESGFVIDKFPISRPNLTFSTLTVSNMSPEDSSIYLCSVAPSGGETQYFGPGTRLLVL.

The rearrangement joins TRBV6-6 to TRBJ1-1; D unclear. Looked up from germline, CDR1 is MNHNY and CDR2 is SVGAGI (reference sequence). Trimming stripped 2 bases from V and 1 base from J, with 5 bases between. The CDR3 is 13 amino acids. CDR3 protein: CASSYAENTEAFF. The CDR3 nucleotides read TGTGCCAGCAGTTACGCAGAGAACACTGAAGCTTTCTTT.

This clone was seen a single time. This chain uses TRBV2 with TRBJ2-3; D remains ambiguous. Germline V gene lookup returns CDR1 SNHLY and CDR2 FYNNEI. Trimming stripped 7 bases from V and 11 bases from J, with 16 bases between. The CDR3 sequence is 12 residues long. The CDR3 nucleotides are TGTGCCAGCATGGATCCACATGAGAAGCAGTATTTT. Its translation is CASMDPHEKQYF.

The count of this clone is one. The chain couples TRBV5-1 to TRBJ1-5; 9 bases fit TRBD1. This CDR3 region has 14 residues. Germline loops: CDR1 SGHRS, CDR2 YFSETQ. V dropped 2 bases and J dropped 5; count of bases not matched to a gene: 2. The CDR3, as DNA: TGCGCCAGCAGCTTCACAGGGGGCGATCAGCCCCAGCATTTT. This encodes CASSFTGGDQPQHF.

Here the CDR3 reads CASSGGGKGKSPLHF. The CDR3 coding sequence is TGTGCCAGCAGTGGGGGGGGTAAAGGGAAATCACCCCTCCACTTT. The chain recombines TRBV27 with TRBJ1-6, with D possibly TRBD1 on 5 matching bases. There are 15 residues in the CDR3. Germline CDR1 is MNHEY and CDR2 is SMNVEV (reference sequence). Trimming pared 5 bases from V and 10 bases from J, leaving 18 bases between.